A single sample is the source of the 29 T cell receptor beta chains below, sequenced in a study of vaccination and CD4 T cells after COVID-19. Regarding treatment: roughly ten-day PBMC culture with coronavirus spike peptide pools or control peptides (ViraFEST assay). The study sequenced cultured CD4+ T cell DNA using the Oncomine TCR Beta short-read assay. TCRdb redid the calling of the PCR reads with MiXCR, one entry per CDR3 protein. The sample holds about 11,000 distinct CDR3 sequences, about half seen once. Their antigens remain unidentified. Sequencing used CD4+ T cells from blood, cultured in vitro. These TCRs come from a human donor who had recovered from COVID-19.

The chain joins TRBV28 to TRBJ2-7, with 10 nucleotides matching TRBD1. This CDR3 has 14 residues. The germline CDR1 and CDR2 sequences are MDHEN and SYDVKM. J gave up 6 bases and V 5 bases, and 7 bases lay outside the gene matches. CDR3 region: CASSRDRGLFEQYF. The CDR3 bases are TGTGCCAGCAGTAGGGACAGGGGATTATTCGAGCAGTACTTC.

The chain joins TRBV20-1 to TRBJ2-7; maybe TRBD1 (6 bases). The CDR3 length is 15 residues. CDR1 is DFQATT, CDR2 SNEGSKA, per germline (reference sequence). With 3 bases removed from V and 0 bases from J, the gap between germline ends came to 15 bases. The CDR3 spells CSARSPAGDSYEQYF. CDR3 nucleotides: TGCAGTGCTAGGTCCCCGGCAGGGGACTCCTACGAGCAGTACTTC.

The V gene is TRBV20-1, the J gene TRBJ2-3, with 13 bases that match TRBD2. Germline lookup yields CDR1 DFQATT and CDR2 SNEGSKA (reference sequence). Trimming at V came to 6 bases and at J to 1 base, leaving 13 bases not matched to a gene. This CDR3 has 18 amino acids. CDR3: CSAETGTSGNWGTDTQYF. CDR3 bases: TGCAGTGCGGAGACCGGGACTAGCGGGAATTGGGGCACAGATACGCAGTATTTT.

This clonotype is deemed medium-sized. The chain has TRBV7-2 and TRBJ1-6; D unresolved. The CDR3 has 17 amino acids. The germline CDR1 and CDR2 sequences are SGHTA and FQGNSA. The V end lost 6 bases, the J end lost 10 bases, and 25 bases lay between the germline ends. The CDR3 coding sequence is TGTGCCAGCAGTCCGTCCTATTTAAGGGTCCCTCAGTCACCCCTCCACTTT. This translates into CASSPSYLRVPQSPLHF.

The CDR3 here is CASSIGQGSNQPQHF. DNA of the CDR3: TGTGCCAGTAGCATCGGACAGGGAAGCAATCAGCCCCAGCATTTT. The chain has TRBV19 and TRBJ1-5; the match to TRBD1 covers 8 bases. CDR3 length equals 15 residues. After removal of 6 bases from V and 1 base from J, the junction contained 5 bases not matched to a gene. Germline lookup yields CDR1 LNHDA and CDR2 SQIVND (reference sequence). Full variable domain (missing parts from reference TRBV19 and TRBJ1-5): DGGITQSPKYLFRKEGQNVTLSCEQNLNHDAMYWYRQDPGQGLRLIYYSQIVNDFQKGDIAEGYSVSREKKESFPLTVTSAQKNPTAFYLCASSIGQGSNQPQHFGDGTRLSIL.

V and J are TRBV28 and TRBJ1-5, with D uncertain. V dropped 4 bases and J dropped 0 bases, with 13 bases sitting between them. CDR1 and CDR2 (germline): MDHEN, SYDVKM. The CDR3 covers 16 residues. The CDR3: CASSSRGFYSNQPQHF. The CDR3 nucleotides read TGTGCCAGCAGTTCCCGAGGGTTTTATAGCAATCAGCCCCAGCATTTT. Supplemented by reference TRBV28 and TRBJ1-5, the full variable domain reads DVKVTQSSRYLVKRTGEKVFLECVQDMDHENMFWYRQDPGLGLRLIYFSYDVKMKEKGDIPEGYSVSREKKERFSLILESASTNQTSMYLCASSSRGFYSNQPQHFGDGTRLSIL.

This clonotype was seen a few times. The gene calls are TRBV30 and TRBJ1-2; no clear D gene. Germline CDR1 GTSNPN, CDR2 SVGIG (reference sequence). CDR3 length equals 12 residues. Trimming pared 5 bases from V and 8 bases from J, leaving 15 bases between. CDR3 region: CAWWREAGGYTF. CDR3 DNA sequence: TGTGCCTGGTGGCGGGAGGCAGGAGGCTACACCTTC.

This sequence joins TRBV28 and TRBJ1-5; 8 bases fit TRBD1. V trimming: 5 bases; J trimming: 7 bases; junction bases outside the gene matches: 10. This CDR3 has 15 amino acids. Germline V CDR1 and CDR2: MDHEN, SYDVKM. As DNA, the CDR3 is TGTGCCAGCAGTACACTTCAGGACAGGGAACAGCCCCAGCATTTT. Translation gives CASSTLQDREQPQHF.

The sample holds a few counts of this clonotype. The chain links TRBV24-1 to TRBJ2-3; no firm D call. This CDR3 comprises 14 residues. Germline loops: CDR1 KGHDR, CDR2 SFDVKD. Between the trimmed V and J ends, which lost 0 bases and 2 bases, there was a span of 5 bases. The CDR3 protein is CATSDLYLTDTQYF. As DNA, the CDR3 is TGTGCCACCAGTGATTTGTACCTCACAGATACGCAGTATTTT.

The chain couples TRBV9 to TRBJ1-5, with D possibly matching TRBD1 (5 bases). Germline assignment: CDR1 SGDLS and CDR2 YYNGEE. This CDR3 is built from 13 residues. V was pared by 8 bases and J by 3 bases, with 12 bases between. CDR3 amino acids: CASSLGDNQPQHF. DNA for the CDR3: TGTGCCAGTAGCTTAGGGGACAATCAGCCCCAGCATTTT.

This clonotype was found a few times. This chain joins TRBV30 and TRBJ1-1, with a weak D call TRBD1 (6 bases). CDR1 is GTSNPN, CDR2 SVGIG, per germline (reference sequence). V was trimmed by 4 bases and J by 5 bases, leaving 23 bases between them. This CDR3 is 16 amino acids long. CDR3 sequence reads: CAWKRRQGWVSTEAFF. DNA of the CDR3: TGTGCCTGGAAACGACGGCAGGGGTGGGTTAGTACTGAAGCTTTCTTT. Filled out from reference TRBV30 and TRBJ1-1, the complete variable domain reads SQTIHQWPATLVQPVGSPLSLECTVEGTSNPNLYWYRQAAGRGLQLLFYSVGIGQISSEVPQNLSASRPQDRQFILSSKKLLLSDSGFYLCAWKRRQGWVSTEAFFGQGTRLTVV.

J is TRBJ2-5 and V is TRBV20-1, with D hard to call. Germline lookup yields CDR1 DFQATT and CDR2 SNEGSKA (reference sequence). The CDR3 extends over 13 amino acids. Trimming cost V 6 bases and J 0 bases, with 11 bases left between them. The CDR3 reads CSAVGGNQETQYF. CDR3 bases: TGCAGTGCCGTCGGCGGAAACCAAGAGACCCAGTACTTC.

This clonotype has more than one count but fewer than ten. J is TRBJ1-6 and V is TRBV20-1; the D is unclear. CDR3 length: 15 amino acids. Germline CDR1 reads DFQATT; CDR2 reads SNEGSKA (reference sequence). The CDR3 region is CTPSDGPLGNSPLHF. The CDR3 coding sequence is TGCACCCCCTCGGACGGGCCCTTGGGGAATTCACCCCTCCACTTT.

This clonotype is labeled as medium-sized. This rearrangement joins TRBV12-3 or TRBV12-4 to TRBJ2-2, with unresolved D. The CDR3 is made up of 13 amino acids. V shed 6 bases and J shed 6 bases, with 11 bases lying between them. CDR3 coding DNA: TGTGCCAGCAGCCACGCCGGCTCCGGGGAGCTGTTTTTT. Protein sequence: CASSHAGSGELFF.

This clonotype was detected only a few times. The rearrangement joins TRBV20-1 to TRBJ1-1; the D gene is possibly TRBD1 (6 bases). CDR3 size: 14 residues. V was cut by 3 bases and J by 1 base, with 12 bases left in between. Per the germline V gene, CDR1 is DFQATT and CDR2 is SNEGSKA (reference sequence). The CDR3 bases are TGCAGTGCTAGTAAACAGGGCTCGAACACTGAAGCTTTCTTT. Protein: CSASKQGSNTEAFF.

V and J are TRBV4-1 and TRBJ2-2; D gene ambiguous. This CDR3 spans 14 amino acids. Germline loops: CDR1 MGHRA, CDR2 YSYEKL. Trimming stripped 0 bases from V and 6 bases from J, with 8 bases between. CDR3 amino acids: CASSQEKRSGELFF. CDR3 nucleotides: TGCGCCAGCAGCCAAGAAAAGAGGTCCGGGGAGCTGTTTTTT.

This chain joins TRBV15 and TRBJ2-1, with 7 bases aligning to TRBD1. Trimming at V came to 2 bases and at J to 0 bases, leaving 4 bases not matched to a gene. This CDR3 is 16 amino acids long. Germline V gives CDR1 LNHNV, CDR2 YYDKDF (reference sequence). The CDR3 is CATSRYRGNSYNEQFF. The CDR3 nucleotides are TGTGCCACCAGCAGATACAGGGGCAACTCCTACAATGAGCAGTTCTTC.

The chain joins TRBV6-4 to TRBJ2-3, with D unclear. Germline loops: CDR1 MRHNA, CDR2 SNTAGT. V was shortened by 2 bases and J by 0 bases, with 3 bases between the two germline ends. The CDR3 contains 13 residues. This CDR3 is CASSDGSTDTQYF. CDR3 nucleotide sequence: TGTGCCAGCAGTGACGGGAGCACAGATACGCAGTATTTT.

This clonotype showed up just a few times. The rearrangement links TRBV7-3 to TRBJ2-1, with 7 bases identical to TRBD2. Trimming cost V 2 bases and J 2 bases; bases outside gene matches: 3. Germline CDR1 SGHTA, CDR2 FQGTGA. The CDR3 totals 15 residues. The CDR3 is CASSLGGSTYNEQFF. The CDR3 nucleotides read TGTGCCAGCAGCTTAGGCGGGAGTACCTACAATGAGCAGTTCTTC.

This clonotype came up once. Germline and junction disagree at one end, which may indicate a read error. V and J are TRBV11-3 and TRBJ2-5; 7 bases match TRBD1. The CDR3 runs 16 residues. In germline, CDR1 is SGHNT, CDR2 YENEEA. The CDR3 protein is CASSPFALSGGEAQYF. The DNA for the CDR3 is TGTGCCAGCAGCCCTTTTGCTCTTTCAGGGGGAGAGGCCCAGTACTTC.

This clonotype was counted between two and nine times. V and J are TRBV30 and TRBJ1-5; 12 positions agree with TRBD1. The CDR3 has 14 amino acids. V was pared by 3 bases and J by 7 bases, with 4 bases of the junction left unmatched. Germline assignment: CDR1 GTSNPN and CDR2 SVGIG (reference sequence). Written as DNA, the CDR3 is TGTGCCTGGAGGGGACAGGGGGCAGGGCAGCCCCAGCATTTT. Residues: CAWRGQGAGQPQHF.

The chain joins TRBV23-1 to TRBJ1-5; tentative D call: TRBD1 (5 bases). TRBV23-1 is assigned to the ORF class and has an uncertain function. This CDR3 region has 14 residues. Deletions cut 4 bases from V and 7 bases from J, with 14 bases between. The DNA for the CDR3 is TGCGCCAGCAGTCCGCTTTTGGGGCCCCAGCCCCAGCATTTT. Its translation: CASSPLLGPQPQHF.

The table lists this clonotype with a few counts. The chain couples TRBV20-1 to TRBJ1-5, with 7 nucleotides matching TRBD1. This CDR3 has 15 residues. After removal of 3 bases from V and 5 bases from J, the junction contained 10 bases not matched to a gene. The germline CDR1 and CDR2 sequences are DFQATT and SNEGSKA (reference sequence). The CDR3 DNA is TGCAGTGCTAGTAATCCTCACAGGGGCCATCAGCCCCAGCATTTT. Translated: CSASNPHRGHQPQHF.

The V gene is TRBV11-2, the J gene TRBJ1-2; tentative D call: TRBD1 (6 bases). Deletions cut 5 bases from V and 2 bases from J, with 18 bases between. Germline V gene lookup returns CDR1 SGHAT and CDR2 FQNNGV. The CDR3 has 16 amino acids. The chain's CDR3 is CASSLSVGGLNYGYTF. CDR3 nucleotide sequence: TGTGCCAGCAGCCTTTCCGTCGGGGGCCTAAACTATGGCTACACCTTC.

The CDR3 DNA reads as TGTGCCAGTAGCAGCATCGGTGCGGCTTTCTTT. Translating it yields CASSSIGAAFF. The V call is TRBV19, the J call TRBJ1-1; D not resolved. This CDR3 region has 11 residues. V shed 6 bases and J shed 11 bases, with 13 bases lying between them. Germline V gene sequence: CDR1 LNHDA, CDR2 SQIVND (reference sequence). The variable domain in full, completed from reference TRBV19 and TRBJ1-1, reads DGGITQSPKYLFRKEGQNVTLSCEQNLNHDAMYWYRQDPGQGLRLIYYSQIVNDFQKGDIAEGYSVSREKKESFPLTVTSAQKNPTAFYLCASSSIGAAFFGQGTRLTVV.

The rearrangement joins TRBV2 to TRBJ1-5; D not certain. The CDR3 runs 14 residues. V lost 5 bases and J lost 5, with 13 bases in between. The V gene's germline CDR1 is SNHLY and CDR2 FYNNEI. CDR3 coding DNA: TGTGCCAGCAGTACCCGGATCAGGTATCAGCCCCAGCATTTT. It specifies CASSTRIRYQPQHF.

This clonotype was seen a few times. V gene TRBV15 combines with J gene TRBJ2-3; TRBD1 agrees at 7 bases. Germline CDR1 is LNHNV and CDR2 is YYDKDF (reference sequence). The junction had 12 bases not matched to a gene; V was cut back by 5 bases and J by 1 base. CDR3 length: 17 amino acids. This CDR3 reads CATSVGDRALGTDTQYF. DNA of the CDR3: TGTGCCACCAGCGTCGGTGACAGGGCTCTGGGCACAGATACGCAGTATTTT.

The chain couples TRBV20-1 to TRBJ2-7, with D perhaps matching TRBD1 (5 bases). Germline V gene data show CDR1 as DFQATT and CDR2 as SNEGSKA (reference sequence). The length of the CDR3 is 15 residues. Deletions cut 0 bases from V and 1 base from J, with 13 bases between. The CDR3 is CSAREAGKVSYEQYF. The CDR3 DNA follows: TGCAGTGCTAGAGAAGCAGGGAAGGTATCCTACGAGCAGTACTTC.

The chain has TRBV10-1 and TRBJ2-1; no firm D call. Per germline, CDR1 WNHNN and CDR2 SYGVQD (reference sequence). V was trimmed by 0 bases and J by 0 bases, leaving 12 bases between them. This CDR3 is 17 amino acids long. CDR3 sequence (DNA): TGCGCCAGCAGTGAGTCGACGGGCCCGAGCTCCTACAATGAGCAGTTCTTC. It yields the protein CASSESTGPSSYNEQFF.